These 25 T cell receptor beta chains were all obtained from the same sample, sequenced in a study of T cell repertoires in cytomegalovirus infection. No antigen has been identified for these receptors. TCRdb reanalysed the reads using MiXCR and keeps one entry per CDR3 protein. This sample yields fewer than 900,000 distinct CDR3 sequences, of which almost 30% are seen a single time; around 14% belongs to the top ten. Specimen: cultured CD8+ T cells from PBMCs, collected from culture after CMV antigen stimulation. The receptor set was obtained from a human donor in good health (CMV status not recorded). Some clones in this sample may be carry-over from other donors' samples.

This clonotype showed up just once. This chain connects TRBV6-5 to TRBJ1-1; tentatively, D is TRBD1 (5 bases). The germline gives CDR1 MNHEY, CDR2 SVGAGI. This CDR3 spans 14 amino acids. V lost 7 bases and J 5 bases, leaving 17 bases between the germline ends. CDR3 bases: TGTGCCAGCAACCCCCAGGGAGACGTAACTGAAGCTTTCTTT. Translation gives CASNPQGDVTEAFF.

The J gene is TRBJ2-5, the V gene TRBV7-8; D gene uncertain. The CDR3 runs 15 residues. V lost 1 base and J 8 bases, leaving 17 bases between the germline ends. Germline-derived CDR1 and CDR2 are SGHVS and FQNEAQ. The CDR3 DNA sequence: TGTGCCAGCAGCTTAGAGACCGGTGTTTTAGGAACCCAGTACTTC. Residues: CASSLETGVLGTQYF.

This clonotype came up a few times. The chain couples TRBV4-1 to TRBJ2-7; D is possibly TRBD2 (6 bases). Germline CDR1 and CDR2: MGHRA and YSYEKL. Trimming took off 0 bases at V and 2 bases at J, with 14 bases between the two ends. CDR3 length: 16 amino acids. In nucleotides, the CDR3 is TGCGCCAGCAGCCAAGAATGGGGGACTCCCACCTACGAGCAGTACTTC. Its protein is CASSQEWGTPTYEQYF.

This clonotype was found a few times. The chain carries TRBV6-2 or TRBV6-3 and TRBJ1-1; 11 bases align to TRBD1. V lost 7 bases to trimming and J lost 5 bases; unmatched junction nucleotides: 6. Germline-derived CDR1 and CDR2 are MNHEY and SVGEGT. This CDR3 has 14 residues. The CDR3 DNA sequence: TGTGCCAGCACCCGGGACAGGGGGGGGACTGAAGCTTTCTTT. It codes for CASTRDRGGTEAFF.

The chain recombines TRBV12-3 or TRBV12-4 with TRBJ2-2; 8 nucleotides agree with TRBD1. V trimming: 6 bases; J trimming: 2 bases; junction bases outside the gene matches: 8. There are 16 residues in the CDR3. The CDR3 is CASRHFGQGNTGELFF. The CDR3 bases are TGTGCCAGCAGACACTTCGGACAGGGTAACACCGGGGAGCTGTTTTTT.

The CDR3 DNA sequence: TGTGCCAGCAGCTTACGGGGGCCCGGGGATTCACCCCTCCACTTT. Translation gives CASSLRGPGDSPLHF. J is TRBJ1-6 and V is TRBV7-6; possibly TRBD1 for D (6 bases). The CDR3 is 15 residues long. Trimming shortened V by 2 bases and J by 8 bases, and 13 bases separated the two germline ends. Germline loops: CDR1 SGHVS, CDR2 FNYEAQ. Filled out from reference TRBV7-6 and TRBJ1-6, the complete variable domain reads GAGVSQSPRYKVTKRGQDVALRCDPISGHVSLYWYRQALGQGPEFLTYFNYEAQQDKSGLPNDRFSAERPEGSISTLTIQRTEQRDSAMYRCASSLRGPGDSPLHFGNGTRLTVT.

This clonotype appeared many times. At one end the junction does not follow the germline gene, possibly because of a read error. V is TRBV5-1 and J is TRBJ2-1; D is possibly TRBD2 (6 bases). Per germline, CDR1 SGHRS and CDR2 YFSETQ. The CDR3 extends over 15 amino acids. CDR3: CASSSLAGPYNEQFF. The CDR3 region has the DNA TGTGCCAGCAGCTCACTAGCCGGACCATACAATGAGCAGTTCTTC.

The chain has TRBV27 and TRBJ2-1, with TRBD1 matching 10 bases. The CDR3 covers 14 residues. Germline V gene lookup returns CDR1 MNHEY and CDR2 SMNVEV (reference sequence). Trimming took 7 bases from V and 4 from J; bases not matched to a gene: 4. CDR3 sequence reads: CASKDRGLYNEQFF. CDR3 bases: TGTGCCAGCAAAGACAGGGGGCTGTACAATGAGCAGTTCTTC.

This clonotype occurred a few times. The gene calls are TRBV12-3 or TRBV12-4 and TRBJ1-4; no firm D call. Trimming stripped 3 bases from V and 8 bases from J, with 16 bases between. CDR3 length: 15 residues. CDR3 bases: TGTGCCAGCAGTTTGATAACGGCCCTACGAGAAAAACTGTTTTTT. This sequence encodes CASSLITALREKLFF.

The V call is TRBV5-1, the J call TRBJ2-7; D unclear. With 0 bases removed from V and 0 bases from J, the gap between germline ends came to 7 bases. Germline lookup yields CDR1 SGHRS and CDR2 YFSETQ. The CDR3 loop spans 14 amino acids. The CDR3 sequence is CASSLDASSYEQYF. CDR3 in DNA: TGCGCCAGCAGCTTGGACGCTAGCTCCTACGAGCAGTACTTC.

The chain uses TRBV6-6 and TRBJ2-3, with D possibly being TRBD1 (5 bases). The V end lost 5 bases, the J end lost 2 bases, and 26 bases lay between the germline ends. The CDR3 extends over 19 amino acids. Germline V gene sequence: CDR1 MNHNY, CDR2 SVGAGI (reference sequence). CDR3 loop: CASSPVVTTGVLSTDTQYF. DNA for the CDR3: TGTGCCAGCAGTCCTGTCGTGACAACAGGAGTCCTATCCACAGATACGCAGTATTTT.

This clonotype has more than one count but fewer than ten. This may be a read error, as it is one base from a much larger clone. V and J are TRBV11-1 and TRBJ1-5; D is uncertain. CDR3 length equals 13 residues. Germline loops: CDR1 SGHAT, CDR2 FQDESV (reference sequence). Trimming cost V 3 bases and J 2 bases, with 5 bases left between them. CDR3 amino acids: CASSFNGNQPQHF. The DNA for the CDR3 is TGTGCCAGCAGCTTTAATGGCAATCAGCCCCAGCATTTT.

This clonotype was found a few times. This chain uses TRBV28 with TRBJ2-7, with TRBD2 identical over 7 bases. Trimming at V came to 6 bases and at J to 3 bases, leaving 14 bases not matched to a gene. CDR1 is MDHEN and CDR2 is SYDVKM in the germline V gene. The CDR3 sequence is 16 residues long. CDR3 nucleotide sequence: TGTGCCAGCAGCAGCGGGACCCACCGCCGAAACTACGAGCAGTACTTC. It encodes CASSSGTHRRNYEQYF.

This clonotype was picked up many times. The CDR3 is CASSTEQGAETQYF. The DNA for the CDR3 is TGTGCCAGCAGCACGGAACAGGGGGCAGAGACCCAGTACTTC. The chain combines TRBV7-6 with TRBJ2-5; 9 bases map to TRBD1. There are 14 residues in the CDR3. V dropped 5 bases and J dropped 4; count of bases not matched to a gene: 5. The V gene's germline CDR1 is SGHVS and CDR2 FNYEAQ.

The CDR3 nucleotides are TGTGCCAGCAGCGTTCGGGGGGCTGAGGGTGGCTACACCTTC. Amino acids: CASSVRGAEGGYTF. The chain carries TRBV9 and TRBJ1-2, with D tentatively TRBD1 (6 bases). V lost 2 bases, J lost 7 bases, and 15 bases lay in between. Germline CDR1 SGDLS, CDR2 YYNGEE. This CDR3 is built from 14 residues.

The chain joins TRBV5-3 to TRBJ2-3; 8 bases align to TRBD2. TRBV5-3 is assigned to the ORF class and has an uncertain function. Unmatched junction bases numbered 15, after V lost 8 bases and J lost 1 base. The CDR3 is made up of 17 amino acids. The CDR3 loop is CASSRTGAGGRTDTQYF. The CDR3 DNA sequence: TGTGCCAGCAGCCGTACGGGGGCGGGGGGCCGCACAGATACGCAGTATTTT.

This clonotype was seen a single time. This CDR3 is CASSQEFGLGTEAFF. The CDR3 coding sequence is TGCGCCAGCAGCCAAGAGTTTGGGCTAGGGACTGAAGCTTTCTTT. The rearrangement links TRBV4-1 to TRBJ1-1; D is undetermined. Germline loops: CDR1 MGHRA, CDR2 YSYEKL. This CDR3 is 15 amino acids long. The V end was cut by 0 bases, the J end by 5 bases, with 13 bases between.

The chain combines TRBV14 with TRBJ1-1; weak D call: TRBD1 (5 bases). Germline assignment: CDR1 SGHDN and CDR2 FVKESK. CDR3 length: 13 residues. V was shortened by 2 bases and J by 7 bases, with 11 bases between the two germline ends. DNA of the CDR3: TGTGCCAGCAGCCAAACGGGGGTCGGTGAAGCTTTCTTT. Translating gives CASSQTGVGEAFF. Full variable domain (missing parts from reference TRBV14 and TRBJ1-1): EAGVTQFPSHSVIEKGQTVTLRCDPISGHDNLYWYRRVMGKEIKFLLHFVKESKQDESGMPNNRFLAERTGGTYSTLKVQPAELEDSGVYFCASSQTGVGEAFFGQGTRLTVV.

In DNA, the CDR3 is TGTGCCAGCAGCTTAGGAAAGTCCCCAGGACTCAACTATGGCTACACCTTC. This sequence encodes CASSLGKSPGLNYGYTF. The chain links TRBV7-6 to TRBJ1-2; no clear D. Germline assignment: CDR1 SGHVS and CDR2 FNYEAQ. Deletions cut 1 base from V and 2 bases from J, with 17 bases between. The CDR3 consists of 17 residues.

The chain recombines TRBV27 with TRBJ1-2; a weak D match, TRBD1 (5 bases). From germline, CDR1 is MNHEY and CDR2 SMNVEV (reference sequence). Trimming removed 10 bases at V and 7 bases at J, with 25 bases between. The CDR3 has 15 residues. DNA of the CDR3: TGTGCCACCAAGGTGGGGGTTAGTTTGGTCTCTGGCTACACCTTC. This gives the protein CATKVGVSLVSGYTF.

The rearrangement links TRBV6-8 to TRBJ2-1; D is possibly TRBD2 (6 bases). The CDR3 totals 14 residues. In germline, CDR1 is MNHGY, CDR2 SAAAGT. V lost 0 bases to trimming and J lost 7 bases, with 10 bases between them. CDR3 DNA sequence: TGTGCCAGCAGTTACTCGAGGGCGGGGAATGAGCAGTTCTTC. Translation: CASSYSRAGNEQFF.

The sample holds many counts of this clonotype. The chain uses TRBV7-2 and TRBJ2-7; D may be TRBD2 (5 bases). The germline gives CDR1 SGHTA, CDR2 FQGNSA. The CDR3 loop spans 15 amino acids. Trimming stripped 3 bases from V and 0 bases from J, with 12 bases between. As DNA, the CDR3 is TGTGCCAGCAGCTTCCATAAGGAGGCCTCCTACGAGCAGTACTTC. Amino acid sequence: CASSFHKEASYEQYF.

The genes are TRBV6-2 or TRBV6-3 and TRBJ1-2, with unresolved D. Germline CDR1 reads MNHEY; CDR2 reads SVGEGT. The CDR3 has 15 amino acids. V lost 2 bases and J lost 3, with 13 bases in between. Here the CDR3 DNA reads TGTGCCAGCAGTTACCGCGGGGTTAACGACTATGGCTACACCTTC. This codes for CASSYRGVNDYGYTF.

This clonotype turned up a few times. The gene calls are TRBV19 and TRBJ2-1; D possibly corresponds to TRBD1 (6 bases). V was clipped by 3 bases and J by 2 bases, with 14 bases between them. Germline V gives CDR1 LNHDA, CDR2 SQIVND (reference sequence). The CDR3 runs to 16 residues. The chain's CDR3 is CASSMGTGTTYNEQFF. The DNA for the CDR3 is TGTGCCAGTAGTATGGGGACCGGGACAACCTACAATGAGCAGTTCTTC. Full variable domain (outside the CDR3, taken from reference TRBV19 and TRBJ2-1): DGGITQSPKYLFRKEGQNVTLSCEQNLNHDAMYWYRQDPGQGLRLIYYSQIVNDFQKGDIAEGYSVSREKKESFPLTVTSAQKNPTAFYLCASSMGTGTTYNEQFFGPGTRLTVL.

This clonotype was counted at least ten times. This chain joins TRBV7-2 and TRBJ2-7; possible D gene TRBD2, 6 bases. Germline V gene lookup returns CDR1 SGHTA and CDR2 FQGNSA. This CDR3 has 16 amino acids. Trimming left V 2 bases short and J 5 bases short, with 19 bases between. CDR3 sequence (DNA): TGTGCCAGCAGCTTATACCCTCCTCTCAGGGAGGACGAGCAGTACTTC. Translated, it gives CASSLYPPLREDEQYF.